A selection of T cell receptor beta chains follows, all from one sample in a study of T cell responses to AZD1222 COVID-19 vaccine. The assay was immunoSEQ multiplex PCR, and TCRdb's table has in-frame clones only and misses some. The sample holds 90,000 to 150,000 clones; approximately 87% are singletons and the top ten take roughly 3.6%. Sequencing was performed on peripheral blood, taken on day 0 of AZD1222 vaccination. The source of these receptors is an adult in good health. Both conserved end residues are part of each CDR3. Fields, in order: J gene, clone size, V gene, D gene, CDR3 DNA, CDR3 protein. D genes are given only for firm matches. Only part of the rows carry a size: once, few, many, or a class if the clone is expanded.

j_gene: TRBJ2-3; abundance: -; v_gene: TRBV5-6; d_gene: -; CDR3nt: TGTGCCAGCAGCCCGGTAGTTGTAGGGGGCACAGATACGCAGTATTTT; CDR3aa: CASSPVVVGGTDTQYF
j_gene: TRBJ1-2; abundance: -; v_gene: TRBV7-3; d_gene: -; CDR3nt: TGTGCCAGCAGCATCTTCCAGGGGTCTGGTGGCTACACCTTC; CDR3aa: CASSIFQGSGGYTF
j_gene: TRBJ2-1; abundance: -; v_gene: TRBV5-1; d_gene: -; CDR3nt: TGCGCCAGCAGTTGGGCTAGCTCGGATGAGCAGTTCTTC; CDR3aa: CASSWASSDEQFF
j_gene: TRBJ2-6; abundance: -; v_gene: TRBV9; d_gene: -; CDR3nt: TGTGCCAGCAGCCTAGATGGGTGGGGGGTAGCTGGGGCCAACGTCCTGACTTTC; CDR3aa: CASSLDGWGVAGANVLTF
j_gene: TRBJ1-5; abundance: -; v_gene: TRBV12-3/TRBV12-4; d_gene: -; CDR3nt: TGTGCCAGCAGTTTTGGAAGCCAGCCCCAGCATTTT; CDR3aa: CASSFGSQPQHF
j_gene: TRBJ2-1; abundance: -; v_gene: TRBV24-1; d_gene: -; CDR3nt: TGTGCCACCAGTGATTTACGAAATGAGCAGTTCTTC; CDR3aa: CATSDLRNEQFF
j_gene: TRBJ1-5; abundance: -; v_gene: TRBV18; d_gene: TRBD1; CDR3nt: TGTGCCAGCTCACCGCGGAGGGGGCAGGGCAATCAGCCCCAGCATTTT; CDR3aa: CASSPRRGQGNQPQHF
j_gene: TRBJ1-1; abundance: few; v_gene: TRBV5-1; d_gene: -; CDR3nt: TGCGCCAGCAGCGGGGGCTTTGGGGGCACAGGGAACACTGAAGCTTTCTTT; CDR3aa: CASSGGFGGTGNTEAFF
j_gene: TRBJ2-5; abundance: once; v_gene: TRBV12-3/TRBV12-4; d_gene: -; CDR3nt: TGTGCCAGCGGGAAAGGGCGAACAGAGACCCAGTACTTC; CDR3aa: CASGKGRTETQYF
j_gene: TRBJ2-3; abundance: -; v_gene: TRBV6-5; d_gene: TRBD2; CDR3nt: TGTGCCAGCAGTCGACTAGCGGGGGGCACAGATACGCAGTATTTT; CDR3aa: CASSRLAGGTDTQYF
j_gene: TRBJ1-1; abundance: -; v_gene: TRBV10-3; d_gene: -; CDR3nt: TGTGCTACACGACGGATGAACACTGAAGCTTTCTTT; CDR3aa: CATRRMNTEAFF
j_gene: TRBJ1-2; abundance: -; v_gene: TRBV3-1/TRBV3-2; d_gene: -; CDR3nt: TGTGCCAGCAGCCTCCGGATGAATTTGGGGTCGGGACGTGGCTACACCTTC; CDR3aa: CASSLRMNLGSGRGYTF
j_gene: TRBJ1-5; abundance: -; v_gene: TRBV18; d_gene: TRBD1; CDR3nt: TGTGCCAGCTCACCTGGACAGGGGGCGAGCAATCAGCCCCAGCATTTT; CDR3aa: CASSPGQGASNQPQHF
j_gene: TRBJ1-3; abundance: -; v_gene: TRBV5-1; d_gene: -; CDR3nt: TGCGCCAGCAGCCTTGCTGTCGGCGCCTCTGGAAACACCATATATTTT; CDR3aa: CASSLAVGASGNTIYF
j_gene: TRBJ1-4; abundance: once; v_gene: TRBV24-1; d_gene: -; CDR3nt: TGTGCCACCAGTGATGGGGTCGAGGAGAAACTGTTTTTT; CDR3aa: CATSDGVEEKLFF
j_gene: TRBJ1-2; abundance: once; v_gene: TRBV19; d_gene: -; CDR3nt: TGTGCCACCAAATCCCCAGGGCAGAGTGGCTACACCTTC; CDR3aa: CATKSPGQSGYTF
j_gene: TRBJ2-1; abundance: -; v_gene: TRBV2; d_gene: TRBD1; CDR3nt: TGTGCCAGCAGTAGGGGGACAGCGACCCGGGCTAGGGATGAGCAGTTCTTC; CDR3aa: CASSRGTATRARDEQFF
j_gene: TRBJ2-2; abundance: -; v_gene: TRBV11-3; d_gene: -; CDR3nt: TGTGCCAGCAGCTTAGGACAGAACACCGGGGAGCTGTTTTTT; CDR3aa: CASSLGQNTGELFF
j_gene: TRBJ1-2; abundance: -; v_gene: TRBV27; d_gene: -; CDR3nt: TGTGCCAGCAGTTTATCAGGGGGAGACAGGTCCTATGGCTACACCTTC; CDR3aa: CASSLSGGDRSYGYTF
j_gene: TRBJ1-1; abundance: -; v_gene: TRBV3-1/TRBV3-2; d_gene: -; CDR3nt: TGTGCCAGCAGCCAAGGGATTCAGGGGAACACTGAAGCTTTCTTT; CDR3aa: CASSQGIQGNTEAFF
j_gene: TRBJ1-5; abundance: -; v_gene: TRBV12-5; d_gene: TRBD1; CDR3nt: TGTGCTAGTGGTTCACACAGGGGCCGTAGCAATCAGCCCCAGCATTTT; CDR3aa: CASGSHRGRSNQPQHF
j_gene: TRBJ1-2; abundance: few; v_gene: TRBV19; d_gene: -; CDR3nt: TGTGCCAGTAGCGAAGAGGGACCTGTGGCAGGAATTAACTATGGCTACACCTTC; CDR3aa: CASSEEGPVAGINYGYTF
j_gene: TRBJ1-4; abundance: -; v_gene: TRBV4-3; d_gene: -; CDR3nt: TGCGCCAGCAGCCATGGTGTTGGGAAGGGTGAAAAACTGTTTTTT; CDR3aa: CASSHGVGKGEKLFF
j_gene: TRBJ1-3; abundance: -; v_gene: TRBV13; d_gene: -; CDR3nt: TGTGCCAGCACCCGACTGGGACGGCGGCCCGCTGGAAACACCATATATTTT; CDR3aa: CASTRLGRRPAGNTIYF
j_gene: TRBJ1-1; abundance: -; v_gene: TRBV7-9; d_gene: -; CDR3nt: TGTGCCAGCAGCCTCCACGGGATGGGCTCGAACACTGAAGCTTTCTTT; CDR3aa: CASSLHGMGSNTEAFF
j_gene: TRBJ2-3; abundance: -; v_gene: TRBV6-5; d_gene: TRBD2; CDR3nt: TGTGCCAGCAGTTACTCGGGGACTAGCGGCATAGATACGCAGTATTTT; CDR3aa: CASSYSGTSGIDTQYF
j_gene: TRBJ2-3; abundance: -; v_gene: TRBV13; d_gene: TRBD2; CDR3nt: TGTGCCAGCAGCTCCCGCCTAGCGGGCACAGATACGCAGTATTTT; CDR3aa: CASSSRLAGTDTQYF
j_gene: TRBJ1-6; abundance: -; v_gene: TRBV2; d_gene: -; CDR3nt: TGTGCCAGCAGTGGAAACAATAACTCACCCCTCCACTTT; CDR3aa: CASSGNNNSPLHF
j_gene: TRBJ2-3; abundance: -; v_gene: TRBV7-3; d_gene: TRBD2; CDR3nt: TGTGCCAGCAGCCCCTCTAGCGGTCGGACAGATACGCAGTATTTT; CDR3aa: CASSPSSGRTDTQYF
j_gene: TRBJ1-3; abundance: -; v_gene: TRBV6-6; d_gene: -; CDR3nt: TGTGCCAGCACGGGGACTGGAAACACCATATATTTT; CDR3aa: CASTGTGNTIYF
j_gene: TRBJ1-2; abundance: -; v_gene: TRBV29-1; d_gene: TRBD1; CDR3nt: TGCAGCGTTGAAGGCCCGGGACAGGGGCTTGGCTACACCTTC; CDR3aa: CSVEGPGQGLGYTF
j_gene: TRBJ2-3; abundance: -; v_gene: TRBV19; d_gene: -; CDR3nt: TGTGCCAGTAGTCGGACGGGGCCAGTGGCAGATACGCAGTATTTT; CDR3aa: CASSRTGPVADTQYF
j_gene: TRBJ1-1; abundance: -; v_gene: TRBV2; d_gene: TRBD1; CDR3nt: TGTGCCAGCAGAGCCCAGGGGGCGCGGAACACTGAAGCTTTCTTT; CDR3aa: CASRAQGARNTEAFF
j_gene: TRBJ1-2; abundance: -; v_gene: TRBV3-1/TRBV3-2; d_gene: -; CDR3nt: TGTGCCAGCAGCCAATTGACAGCTAACTATGGCTACACCTTC; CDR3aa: CASSQLTANYGYTF
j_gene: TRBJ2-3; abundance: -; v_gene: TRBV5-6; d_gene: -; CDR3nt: TGTGCCAGCAGCTTGAGAGGGGTGGGGTCCGATACGCAGTATTTT; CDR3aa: CASSLRGVGSDTQYF
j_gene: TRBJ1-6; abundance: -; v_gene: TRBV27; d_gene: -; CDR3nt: TGTGCCAGCAGTTTCGGGGGAAGCGATTCACCCCTCCACTTT; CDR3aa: CASSFGGSDSPLHF
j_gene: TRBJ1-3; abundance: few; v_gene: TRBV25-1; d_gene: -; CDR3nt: TGTGCCAGCAGTGAACCCCAGGCAAACACCATATATTTT; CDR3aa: CASSEPQANTIYF
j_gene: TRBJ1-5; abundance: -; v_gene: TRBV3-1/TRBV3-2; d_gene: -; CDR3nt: TGTGCCAGCAGCCAAGATCTTCGTGAGGGGGACCAGCCCCAGCATTTT; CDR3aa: CASSQDLREGDQPQHF
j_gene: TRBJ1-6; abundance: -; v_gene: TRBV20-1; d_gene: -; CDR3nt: TGCAGTGCTAGAGCCGCGGGGGCGTATCACTTT; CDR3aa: CSARAAGAYHF
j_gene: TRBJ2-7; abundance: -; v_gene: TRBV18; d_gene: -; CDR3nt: TGTGCCAGCTCACCACCCCCAGGGGTGCTCGAGCAGTACTTC; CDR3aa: CASSPPPGVLEQYF
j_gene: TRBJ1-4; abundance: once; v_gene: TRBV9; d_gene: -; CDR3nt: TGTGCCAGCAGCGTAGAGGGCAGCTCTGCAACTAATGAAAAACTGTTTTTT; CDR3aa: CASSVEGSSATNEKLFF
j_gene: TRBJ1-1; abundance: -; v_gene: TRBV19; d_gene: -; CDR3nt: TGTGCCAGTAGTATCAGGGGCCTGAACACTGAAGCTTTCTTT; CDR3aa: CASSIRGLNTEAFF
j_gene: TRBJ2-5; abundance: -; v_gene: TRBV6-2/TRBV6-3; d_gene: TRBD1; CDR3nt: TGTGCCAGCAGCCCGAGGGGGCTCGGGGAAGAGACCCAGTACTTC; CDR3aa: CASSPRGLGEETQYF
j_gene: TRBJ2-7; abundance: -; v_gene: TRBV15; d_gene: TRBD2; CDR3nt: TGTGCCACCAGCAGAGGCGCGGGGGGATCCTACGAGCAGTACTTC; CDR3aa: CATSRGAGGSYEQYF
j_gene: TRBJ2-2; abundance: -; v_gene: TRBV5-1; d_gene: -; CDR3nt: TGCGCCAGCAGCTTGCTCGGGCAGCCCGGGGCCGGGGAGCTGTTTTTT; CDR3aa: CASSLLGQPGAGELFF
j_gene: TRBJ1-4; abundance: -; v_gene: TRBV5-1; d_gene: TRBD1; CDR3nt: TGCGCCAGCAGCCCCCAGGGGGGGAGTGAAAAACTGTTTTTT; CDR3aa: CASSPQGGSEKLFF
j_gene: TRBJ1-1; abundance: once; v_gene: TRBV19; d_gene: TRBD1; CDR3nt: TGTGCCAGCGAAATAACAGGGGCTTTCACTGAAGCTTTCTTT; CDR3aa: CASEITGAFTEAFF
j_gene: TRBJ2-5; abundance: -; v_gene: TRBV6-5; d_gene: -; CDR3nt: TGTGCCAGCAGTACGACCCCAAGTGTGGGGGAGACCCAGTACTTC; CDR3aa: CASSTTPSVGETQYF
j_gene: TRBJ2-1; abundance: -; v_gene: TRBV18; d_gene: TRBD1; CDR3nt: TGTGCCAGCTCACGGCAGGGGGCGTTTAATGAGCAGTTCTTC; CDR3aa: CASSRQGAFNEQFF
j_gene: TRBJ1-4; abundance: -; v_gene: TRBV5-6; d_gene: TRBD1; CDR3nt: TGTGCCAGCAGCTCCGGGACAGTTAATGAAAAACTGTTTTTT; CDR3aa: CASSSGTVNEKLFF
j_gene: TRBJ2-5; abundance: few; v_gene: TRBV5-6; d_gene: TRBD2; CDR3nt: TGTGCCAGCAGCGGAGCGGGGGCCCGCGAGACCCAGTACTTC; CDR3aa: CASSGAGARETQYF
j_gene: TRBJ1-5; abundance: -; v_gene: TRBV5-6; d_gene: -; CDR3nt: TGTGCCAGCAGCTTCGCCGGGATTTCGGGCAATCAGCCCCAGCATTTT; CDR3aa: CASSFAGISGNQPQHF
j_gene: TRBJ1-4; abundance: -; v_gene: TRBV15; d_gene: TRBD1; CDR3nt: TGTGCCACCAGCAGAGATGGGGGGACAGGGGAAAAACTGTTTTTT; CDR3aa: CATSRDGGTGEKLFF
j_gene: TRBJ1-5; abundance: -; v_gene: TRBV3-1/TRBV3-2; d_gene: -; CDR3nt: TGTGCCAGCAGCCAAAGACAAGGGACGCCCCAGCATTTT; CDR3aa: CASSQRQGTPQHF
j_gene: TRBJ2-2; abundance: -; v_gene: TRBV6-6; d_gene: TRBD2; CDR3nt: TGTGCCAGCAGTCCTACTTTGACTAGCGGGGTTGCCGGGGAGCTGTTTTTT; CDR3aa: CASSPTLTSGVAGELFF
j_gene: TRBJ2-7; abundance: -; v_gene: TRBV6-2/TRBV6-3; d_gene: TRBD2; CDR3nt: TGTGCCAGCAGTTCGGGGCGGGGGACCTCCTACGAGCAGTACTTC; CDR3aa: CASSSGRGTSYEQYF
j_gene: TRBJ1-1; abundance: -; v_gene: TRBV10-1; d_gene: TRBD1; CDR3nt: TGCGCCAGCAGTGATCAAGGACAGGGTTACACTGAAGCTTTCTTT; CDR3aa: CASSDQGQGYTEAFF
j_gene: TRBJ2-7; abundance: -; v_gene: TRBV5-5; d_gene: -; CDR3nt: TGTGCCAGCAGCTTGGCCCCAGGTGGCTACGAGCAGTACTTC; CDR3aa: CASSLAPGGYEQYF
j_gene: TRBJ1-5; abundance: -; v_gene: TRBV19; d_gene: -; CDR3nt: TGTGCCAGTAGTATTTGGGGACGGAGCAATCAGCCCCAGCATTTT; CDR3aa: CASSIWGRSNQPQHF